Listed here is a single T cell receptor (beta chain). This record comes from a study of PD-1 blockade in mismatch repair-deficient tumors. Three pembrolizumab responders had their TCRs sequenced. V lost 6 bases and J lost 6; bases outside the gene matches: 7. The germline gives CDR1 SQVTM, CDR2 ANQGSEA. The CDR3 is made up of 13 amino acids. Only in-frame clones appear in the TCRdb table, and some are missing; sequencing was by immunoSEQ multiplex PCR. The table records around 62,000 clones, more than 75% of them present only once. The V call is TRBV29-1, the J call TRBJ2-1, with 8 bases identical to TRBD1. The sequence was obtained from an adult with mismatch repair-deficient cancer. Source: peripheral blood, taken 2 weeks after starting pembrolizumab. CDR3 nucleotide sequence: TGCAGCGTGGAGGGACAGGCCACCAATGAGCAGTTCTTC. It translates to CSVEGQATNEQFF.